The rows below give T cell receptor beta chains drawn from one sample of a study of T-cell memory formation after mild COVID-19. MiXCR, applied by TCRdb to the 5' RACE reads, yields one record per CDR3 protein. The repertoire consists of under 250,000 distinct CDR3 sequences, with around 8.8% occurring once and the leading ten covering 3% to 4.5%. Material: PBMCs or a T cell subset sorted from them (not recorded which). These receptors all come from a man younger than 35 who had mild COVID-19 (a few samples of this study predate the infection). Cell type and time point are not known. CDR3s include the opening cysteine and the closing phenylalanine or tryptophan. D genes are given only for firm matches. Some rows mark clone size as missing; the rest say once, few, many or name a class of expanded clone.

.	TRBV5-8	many	TRBJ2-3	CASSLGDFTDTQYF	TGTGCCAGCAGCTTGGGGGACTTCACAGATACGCAGTATTTT
TRBD2	TRBV5-1	.	TRBJ2-5	CASSKGLALSTQYF	TGCGCCAGCAGCAAGGGACTAGCTTTATCGACCCAGTACTTC
.	TRBV7-2	.	TRBJ1-5	CASSLDEGFAPQHF	TGTGCCAGCAGCTTAGATGAGGGTTTCGCGCCCCAGCATTTT
.	TRBV11-2	.	TRBJ1-2	CASSFGTPYGYTF	TGTGCCAGCAGCTTCGGAACCCCGTATGGCTACACCTTC
.	TRBV20-1	.	TRBJ1-6	CSASASGGNSPLHF	TGCAGTGCGAGCGCCTCCGGGGGAAATTCACCCCTCCACTTT
.	TRBV7-9	.	TRBJ1-4	CASRVGEEKLFF	TGTGCCAGCAGAGTGGGGGAAGAAAAACTGTTTTTT
TRBD1	TRBV27	.	TRBJ2-3	CASSYPGQGASDTQYF	TGTGCCAGCAGTTACCCGGGACAGGGGGCCTCAGATACGCAGTATTTT
.	TRBV6-5	many	TRBJ2-3	CASSPWTAVADTQYF	TGTGCCAGCAGTCCATGGACCGCAGTAGCAGATACGCAGTATTTT
TRBD1	TRBV20-1	few	TRBJ2-5	CSARGWGQPRGTQYF	TGCAGTGCTAGAGGTTGGGGACAGCCTCGGGGGACCCAGTACTTC
TRBD1	TRBV4-1	.	TRBJ1-2	CASSQAGTGTNYGYTF	TGCGCCAGCAGCCAAGCTGGGACAGGAACTAACTATGGCTACACCTTC
.	TRBV2	few	TRBJ1-1	CASSVENTEAFF	TGTGCCAGCAGTGTCGAGAACACTGAAGCTTTCTTT
TRBD1	TRBV7-2	.	TRBJ2-5	CASSPWTGVETQYF	TGTGCCAGCAGCCCTTGGACAGGGGTCGAGACCCAGTACTTC
.	TRBV5-5	.	TRBJ1-2	CASSRDRTEYGYTF	TGTGCCAGCAGTCGCGACAGGACAGAGTATGGCTACACCTTC
.	TRBV28	few	TRBJ1-1	CASSLGQGSEAFF	TGTGCCAGCAGTTTAGGGCAGGGCTCTGAAGCTTTCTTT
.	TRBV24-1	few	TRBJ2-5	CATSDPGRGETQYF	TGTGCCACCAGTGACCCTGGCCGAGGGGAGACCCAGTACTTC
TRBD2	TRBV7-3	few	TRBJ2-3	CASSLVGGSTDTQYF	TGTGCCAGCAGCTTAGTCGGGGGGAGCACAGATACGCAGTATTTT
.	TRBV7-2	.	TRBJ1-6	CASSLRGADSPLHF	TGTGCCAGCAGCTTACGGGGCGCTGATTCACCCCTCCACTTT
.	TRBV3-1	few	TRBJ2-5	CASSTLAGETQYF	TGTGCCAGCAGCACCCTAGCTGGAGAGACCCAGTACTTC
.	TRBV9	.	TRBJ2-5	CASSERQGGPEETQYF	TGTGCCAGCAGCGAAAGGCAGGGGGGGCCAGAAGAGACCCAGTACTTC
.	TRBV12-3/TRBV12-4	few	TRBJ1-4	CASSFSGADEKLFF	TGTGCCAGCAGTTTCTCGGGGGCGGATGAAAAACTGTTTTTT
.	TRBV2	few	TRBJ1-5	CASNLGRANQPQHF	TGTGCCAGCAATTTGGGCAGGGCAAATCAGCCCCAGCATTTT
.	TRBV24-1	few	TRBJ2-2	CATSDFGGTGELFF	TGTGCCACCAGTGATTTTGGCGGGACCGGGGAGCTGTTTTTT
TRBD2	TRBV13	few	TRBJ2-1	CASTSLGGADEQFF	TGTGCCAGCACCTCCCTCGGGGGGGCCGATGAGCAGTTCTTC
TRBD2	TRBV7-2	few	TRBJ2-3	CASSLVAGDYADTQYF	TGTGCCAGCAGCTTAGTTGCGGGGGATTACGCAGATACGCAGTATTTT
.	TRBV5-1	many	TRBJ1-6	CASSLEAGGSYSPLHF	TGCGCCAGCAGCTTGGAGGCTGGGGGGAGTTATTCACCCCTCCACTTT
.	TRBV4-1	.	TRBJ1-1	CASSQVSLNTEAFF	TGCGCCAGCAGCCAAGTCAGCCTGAACACTGAAGCTTTCTTT
.	TRBV7-8	medium-sized	TRBJ2-3	CASSLRAGSDTQYF	TGTGCCAGCAGCCTTCGTGCCGGGTCAGATACGCAGTATTTT
.	TRBV12-3/TRBV12-4	.	TRBJ1-2	CASSFSRSGYTF	TGTGCCAGCAGTTTTTCCAGATCCGGCTACACCTTC
TRBD1	TRBV5-1	few	TRBJ1-2	CASSLDRDRVANYGYTF	TGCGCCAGCAGCTTGGACCGGGACAGGGTAGCTAACTATGGCTACACCTTC
TRBD1	TRBV10-3	many	TRBJ1-5	CAISGDSFNQPQHF	TGTGCCATCAGTGGGGACAGCTTCAATCAGCCCCAGCATTTT
.	TRBV29-1	.	TRBJ1-2	CSVAGGNNGYTF	TGCAGCGTTGCCGGAGGCAATAATGGCTACACCTTC
.	TRBV12-3/TRBV12-4	.	TRBJ2-4	CASSKRTELAKNIQYF	TGTGCCAGCAGTAAACGGACAGAGCTAGCCAAAAACATTCAGTACTTC
.	TRBV27	.	TRBJ1-2	CASGGQAHYGYTF	TGTGCCAGCGGGGGGCAGGCCCACTATGGCTACACCTTC
.	TRBV5-1	many	TRBJ2-2	CASSLALNTGELFF	TGCGCCAGCAGCTTGGCCCTGAACACCGGGGAGCTGTTTTTT
.	TRBV20-1	few	TRBJ2-2	CSASPETETGELFF	TGCAGTGCTAGTCCTGAGACAGAAACCGGGGAGCTGTTTTTT
.	TRBV6-2/TRBV6-3	.	TRBJ2-5	CASSRDGSPGTQYF	TGTGCCAGCAGCCGCGATGGATCCCCGGGGACCCAGTACTTC
.	TRBV20-1	few	TRBJ1-5	CSANRDGINQPQHF	TGCAGTGCTAATAGGGACGGCATCAATCAGCCCCAGCATTTT
.	TRBV6-2/TRBV6-3	.	TRBJ1-5	CASTKALGNQPQHF	TGTGCCAGCACTAAGGCGTTGGGCAATCAGCCCCAGCATTTT
TRBD1	TRBV7-8	many	TRBJ2-2	CASSLDRDGPGELFF	TGTGCCAGCAGCTTGGACAGGGACGGCCCCGGGGAGCTGTTTTTT
.	TRBV7-6	few	TRBJ1-6	CASSFTGNSPLHF	TGTGCCAGCAGCTTCACCGGCAATTCACCCCTCCACTTT
.	TRBV7-3	.	TRBJ2-6	CASSSSRVSGANVLTF	TGTGCCAGCAGCTCTAGCAGGGTCTCTGGGGCCAACGTCCTGACTTTC
TRBD2	TRBV23-1	.	TRBJ2-4	CASSLLGGANDLLAKNIQYF	TGCGCCAGCAGTCTTTTGGGAGGGGCGAACGACCTACTAGCCAAAAACATTCAGTACTTC
TRBD1	TRBV28	.	TRBJ2-1	CASRPGQGGPYNEQFF	TGTGCCAGCAGACCTGGACAGGGGGGCCCCTACAATGAGCAGTTCTTC
.	TRBV20-1	many	TRBJ2-5	CSARLDKETQYF	TGCAGTGCTAGATTGGATAAAGAGACCCAGTACTTC
.	TRBV5-1	.	TRBJ1-1	CASSLEQMNTEAFF	TGCGCCAGCAGCTTGGAACAGATGAACACTGAAGCTTTCTTT